This T cell receptor beta chain stems from a study of CD8 T cells in Susac syndrome (dated by TCRdb to between 2018 and 2021). General notes on the study: The study used repertoire sequencing to test whether antigen drove CD8+ T cell activation and differentiation in Susac syndrome. Paper-wide results and their limitations: The TCR sequencing and HLA analysis was acknowledged to have included a relatively small number of individuals.

From cysteine to phenylalanine, the CDR3 is 13 amino acids long. Of the read, only the CDR3 DNA is kept; its 39 bases are in frame from base 1. V and J lose 0 bases and 7 bases, and a span of 8 bases separates them. The CDR1 and CDR2 encoded by the germline V gene (reference sequence) are LGHDT and YNNKEL. RNA was extracted with the RNeasy kit and about 0.5 to 1 ug was reverse transcribed using random hexamers. The immunoSEQ multiplex PCR assay, covering 54 Vbeta and 13 Jbeta segments, was used to amplify TCR beta CDR3 regions. To correct PCR amplification bias, a synthetic template baseline was used for both primer optimization and computational correction. As for how the authors treated the data: Reads were annotated to V, D and J genes per IMGT and analyzed with immunoSEQ Analyzer, keeping only productive sequences. Clonality was computed as one minus Shannon entropy normalized by log2 of the number of productive unique sequences. For each patient and control, public and private clones were evaluated within the 100 most prevalent clones. Clones were defined as Susac-specific when absent from the healthy and MS cohorts, from fewer than 1,300 published viral clones and from other ImmuneACCESS disease sequences. TCRdb passed the public sequencing reads through fastp at Q25 and MiXCR, retaining productive beta sequences. Rows matching on CDR3 protein sequence are summarized as one entry with the most common DNA and genes. The V and J calls were not made by the authors but by TCRdb's processing. This sample is represented by approximately 100,000 distinct CDR3 sequences; roughly 97% of them were singletons. Just over 0.095% of the sample is taken by the ten largest.

Peripheral blood CD8+ and CD4+ T cells from healthy donors, Susac syndrome patients and multiple sclerosis patients were profiled using high-throughput TCR beta sequencing. Healthy donors were included as age- and sex-matched controls. Bulk CD8+ and CD4+ T cells were purified by magnetic negative isolation, whereas CD8+ TEMRA cells were enriched by FACS. Blood was drawn into EDTA tubes, processed within 24 hours, and PBMCs were isolated by density gradient centrifugation. PBMCs intended for TCR sequencing were cryopreserved in liquid nitrogen and were subsequently thawed in a 37 degrees C water bath. Purity of sorted or isolated CD4+, CD8+ and CD8+ TEMRA cells was at least 90%. With respect to this clonotype: This clone's antigen is unknown. No base quality information exists; no much larger clone differs at one position.

The rearrangement combines TRBV3-1 with TRBJ2-3, with TRBD2 perhaps the D gene, on 5 matching bases. The sequence was collected from a human donor in good health. The sequencing input was CD4+ T cells from PBMCs. The DNA is TGTGCCAGCAGCCAAGATCGGGGTAATACGCAGTATTTT. Translated, this is CASSQDRGNTQYF.